This entry describes one T cell receptor (beta chain). This clone showed up just a few times. Its antigen remains undetermined. The input lacks base qualities; no much larger clone sits a single base away. Collaborating institutions collected whole blood in K2EDTA tubes following their own protocols. For TCRbeta analysis, collaborators shipped samples in one of three forms: frozen whole blood, isolated PBMCs, or DNA extracted from either of those sample types. This sample is part of a study of blood T cell repertoires in COVID-19 (dated by TCRdb to the early 2020s). In terms of the full investigation: Samples covering the acute and convalescent phases of COVID-19 were provided by collaborators in the United States, Italy and Spain. The prospective study material was composed of cDNA or gDNA derived from T cells, B-cell-depleted T cells, or PBMCs. Subjects who had been exposed to COVID-19, were actively infected with it, or had recovered from it provided the deeply sampled blood TCRbeta repertoires that made up the dataset. The repertoires were made available in a free public database intended to serve as a resource for research on the immune response to SARS-CoV-2. The samples were drawn from the first 160 participants of the ongoing ImmuneRACE study and from 950 to 1,500 subjects provided by 6 global collaborators. The sample metadata nearly always contained a de-identified subject ID, COVID-19 status, age in years and sex. HLA class I and class II types, where available, came from metadata supplied by the sample provider rather than from assay-based typing. Results and caveats for the whole study, not just this receptor: The quantity of clinical and demographic metadata differed by source and by participant and was supplied without curation.

The immunoSEQ Assay, a bias-controlled multiplex PCR, was used to amplify TCRbeta CDR3 regions from genomic DNA. The study's processing was this. Nucleated cell counts per sample were estimated from amplification of reference gene primers within the assay. Sequence reads were collapsed and filtered to measure the absolute abundance of every unique TCRbeta CDR3 rearrangement. Productive Simpson clonality was computed per sample as the square root of Simpson's diversity index over productive rearrangements. As stored in TCRdb, this immuneACCESS dataset retains in-frame rearrangements with V and J assigned. A fraction of the clones does not appear; measured against another copy, unresolved V genes explain less than half of the discrepancy, and the remainder lacks a known reason. V and J calls and clone size are those listed in that table; D and trimming were worked out from the DNA. This sample has roughly 35,000 clones in its table, and approximately 72% of those were observed once. The top ten constitute roughly 32% of the sample.

According to the germline V gene, CDR1 reads SGHTA and CDR2 reads FQGNSA. From V the trimming removes 5 bases and from J it removes 4 bases, while the gene matches leave 10 bases of the junction unaccounted for. The CDR3 covers 16 residues, taking in both the cysteine and the phenylalanine. Of the read, only the CDR3 DNA is kept; its 48 bases are in frame from base 1. The receptor chain draws on TRBV7-2 and TRBJ2-7; the junction holds 11 bases that match TRBD1. Sequenced sample: peripheral blood. This sequence was found in a man older than 75 with acute or convalescent COVID-19. Here the CDR3 is given as CASSPTRGTGGYEQYF. The sequence in DNA is TGTGCCAGCAGCCCCACCCGGGGGACAGGGGGTTACGAGCAGTACTTC.